This T cell receptor beta chain emerged from a study of preoperative IRX-2 immunotherapy in early breast cancer. As to treatment: preoperative locoregional IRX-2 cytokine immunotherapy. This phase Ib study tested locoregional IRX-2 cytokine immunotherapy given before surgery. CDR3 size: 15 residues. Germline lookup yields CDR1 SGHNT and CDR2 YENEEA. The V gene lost 5 bases and the J gene lost 5 bases, with 18 bases spanning the gap. Sequencing was performed with immunoSEQ multiplex PCR; in TCRdb, only in-frame clones are kept and a portion is missing. This table has some 42,000 clones, approximately 80% appearing once. This clone has a single count.

Sequencing used lymph node tissue, obtained after IRX-2 immunotherapy. V is TRBV11-3 and J is TRBJ1-1, with no clear D. This TCR was sampled from a human donor with breast cancer. This CDR3 is CASSHLYRGKTEAFF. CDR3 DNA: TGTGCCAGCAGCCACCTATATCGGGGAAAAACTGAAGCTTTCTTT.